Listed here are 18 T cell receptor beta chains from one sample, sequenced in a study of CD8+CD57+ T cells in acquired aplastic anemia. In patients chosen for sequencing, flow cytometry had shown CD8+CD57+ cell expansion. Genomic DNA, the template, was used for profiling of the TCR beta VDJ and CDR3. In TCRdb, the reads were re-called with MiXCR into one record per CDR3 protein. This sample has 260,000 or so distinct CDR3 sequences, with 47% found just once. Source material: sorted CD4+, CD8+, or CD8+CD57+ T cells (not recorded which) from PBMCs. The receptor set was obtained from a human donor with aplastic anemia.

The chain recombines TRBV5-6 with TRBJ1-2; a possible D gene is TRBD1 (6 bases). Trimming removed 2 bases from V and 6 bases from J, with 11 bases in between. This CDR3 has 13 residues. CDR1 is SGHDT, CDR2 YYEEEE, per germline. The CDR3 protein is CASSLYREDGYTF. CDR3 sequence (DNA): TGTGCCAGCAGCTTATACAGGGAAGATGGCTACACCTTC.

In this sample, this clonotype turned up many times. V and J are TRBV9 and TRBJ2-1; 10 nucleotides line up with TRBD2. Germline lookup yields CDR1 SGDLS and CDR2 YYNGEE. The CDR3 covers 16 residues. V lost 0 bases to trimming and J lost 10 bases; unmatched junction nucleotides: 10. This chain's CDR3 is CASSVESGRALREQFF. CDR3 DNA sequence: TGTGCCAGCAGCGTAGAGAGCGGGAGGGCCCTTAGGGAGCAGTTCTTC.

The rearrangement joins TRBV7-9 to TRBJ2-3; 8 positions match TRBD2. The CDR3 length is 16 residues. Germline CDR1 is SEHNR and CDR2 is FQNEAQ (reference sequence). The trim removed 5 bases at V and 2 bases at J, leaving 9 bases unmatched. The CDR3 sequence is CASSPRLAGTTDTQYF. The CDR3 DNA reads TGTGCCAGCAGCCCGAGGCTAGCGGGTACCACAGATACGCAGTATTTT.

This rearrangement joins TRBV20-1 to TRBJ1-2, with a tentative D call TRBD1 (5 bases). The CDR3 sequence is 13 residues long. Germline CDR1 DFQATT, CDR2 SNEGSKA (reference sequence). The ends were cut back, 7 bases at V and 6 bases at J, with 18 bases in the middle. The CDR3 DNA follows: TGCAGTGTCCCGAAGCAGGCGGGGGATGGCTACACCTTC. It translates to CSVPKQAGDGYTF.

CDR3 loop: CATSRAQEGGYEQYF. The DNA of the CDR3 is TGTGCCACCAGCAGAGCGCAGGAGGGCGGGTATGAGCAGTACTTC. This chain joins TRBV15 and TRBJ2-7; possible D gene TRBD2, 6 bases. The CDR3 sequence is 15 residues long. CDR1 LNHNV and CDR2 YYDKDF come from the germline V gene (reference sequence). V was shortened by 1 base and J by 7 bases, with 17 bases between the two germline ends.

This clonotype was observed a handful of times. The chain combines TRBV28 with TRBJ1-5; 8 nucleotides align to TRBD1. The CDR3 spans 13 residues. CDR1 and CDR2 from the germline V gene are MDHEN and SYDVKM. V trimming: 5 bases; J trimming: 7 bases; junction bases outside the gene matches: 4. The CDR3 protein is CASSRTGQQPQHF. The CDR3 DNA sequence: TGTGCCAGCAGTCGGACAGGGCAACAGCCCCAGCATTTT.

In this sample, this clonotype turned up many times. The chain recombines TRBV9 with TRBJ1-6, with a possible D match to TRBD1 (6 bases). Trimming took off 0 bases at V and 7 bases at J, with 14 bases between the two ends. This CDR3 comprises 16 residues. Germline values: CDR1 SGDLS, CDR2 YYNGEE. The CDR3 sequence: CASSVEGSGVNSPLHF. The CDR3 nucleotides read TGTGCCAGCAGCGTAGAGGGGTCAGGGGTAAATTCACCCCTCCACTTT.

This clonotype was observed a handful of times. This chain links TRBV7-9 with TRBJ1-4, with 8 bases identical to TRBD1. Trimming cost V 4 bases and J 6 bases; bases outside gene matches: 7. Germline CDR1 is SEHNR and CDR2 is FQNEAQ (reference sequence). This CDR3 comprises 15 residues. CDR3: CASSSDRGWDEKLFF. The DNA for the CDR3 is TGTGCCAGCAGCTCCGACAGGGGATGGGATGAAAAACTGTTTTTT.

The V call is TRBV6-2 or TRBV6-3, the J call TRBJ1-6, with a possible D match to TRBD1 (5 bases). This CDR3 has 20 amino acids. Trimming took off 6 bases at V and 9 bases at J, with 33 bases between the two ends. Germline CDR1 and CDR2: MNHEY and SVGEGT. This CDR3 reads CASSPGGGSFEAVIVSPLHF. CDR3 bases: TGTGCCAGCAGCCCGGGGGGGGGATCTTTCGAGGCGGTGATTGTTTCACCCCTCCACTTT.

V gene TRBV9 combines with J gene TRBJ2-5; the match to TRBD2 covers 13 bases. This CDR3 has 17 residues. V gave up 4 bases and J gave up 5 bases; unmatched junction bases: 11. The germline V gene has CDR1 SGDLS and CDR2 YYNGEE. In nucleotides, the CDR3 is TGTGCCAGCAGCCAGATGTTACTAGCGGGGGGGCCGGAGACCCAGTACTTC. Protein product: CASSQMLLAGGPETQYF.

This clonotype appeared many times. The chain links TRBV20-1 to TRBJ1-5; TRBD1 is a possible D gene (6 bases). Germline CDR1 reads DFQATT; CDR2 reads SNEGSKA (reference sequence). The CDR3 has 14 amino acids. V was cut by 5 bases and J by 0 bases, with 11 bases left in between. The CDR3 region has the DNA TGCAGTGCTCCGGACAGTAATAGCAATCAGCCCCAGCATTTT. Residues: CSAPDSNSNQPQHF.

This chain links TRBV24-1 with TRBJ2-7, with D tentatively TRBD2 (6 bases). CDR3 size: 13 residues. The ends were cut back, 7 bases at V and 6 bases at J, with 15 bases in the middle. CDR1 and CDR2 (germline): KGHDR, SFDVKD. The CDR3 protein is CATSGTSWGEQYF. In DNA form, the CDR3 reads TGTGCCACCAGCGGGACTTCCTGGGGCGAGCAGTACTTC.

This clonotype appeared a few times. The DNA for the CDR3 is TGTGCCAGCAGTTACTCCGGGACAGGGGCCCAAGAGACCCAGTACTTC. Encoded protein: CASSYSGTGAQETQYF. The genes are TRBV6-5 and TRBJ2-5; 10 bases match TRBD1. This CDR3 has 16 amino acids. Germline-derived CDR1 and CDR2 are MNHEY and SVGAGI. V shed 0 bases and J 1 base; nucleotides not matched to a gene: 2.

The chain employs TRBV7-3 and TRBJ2-7; TRBD1 is a possible D gene (5 bases). Germline V gives CDR1 SGHTA, CDR2 FQGTGA. Trimming removed 0 bases from V and 7 bases from J, with 10 bases in between. The CDR3 runs to 13 residues. CDR3: CASSLTFREEQYF. CDR3 nucleotides: TGTGCCAGCAGCTTAACGTTCAGGGAAGAGCAGTACTTC.

This clonotype was counted ten times or more. V usage is TRBV27 and J usage is TRBJ2-1; maybe TRBD1 (6 bases). Trimming stripped 3 bases from V and 9 bases from J, with 15 bases between. Germline values: CDR1 MNHEY, CDR2 SMNVEV (reference sequence). The CDR3 is 14 residues long. The chain's CDR3 is CASSLGRGMSEQFF. CDR3 DNA sequence: TGTGCCAGCAGTTTGGGCAGGGGAATGAGTGAGCAGTTCTTC.

This clonotype has just a few counts. The chain has TRBV9 and TRBJ2-5, with D possibly being TRBD1 or TRBD2 (5 bases each). The V gene lost 0 bases and the J gene lost 9 bases, with 15 bases spanning the gap. The CDR3 length is 14 residues. CDR1 and CDR2 (germline): SGDLS, YYNGEE. The chain's CDR3 is CASSVGGSGQPQYF. CDR3 DNA sequence: TGTGCCAGCAGCGTAGGAGGTTCGGGGCAGCCCCAGTACTTC.

CDR3 DNA sequence: TGTGCCACTGAAGGGTACACTGAAGCTTTCTTT. This sequence encodes CATEGYTEAFF. The chain couples TRBV7-9 to TRBJ1-1; no definite D call. Germline CDR1 SEHNR, CDR2 FQNEAQ (reference sequence). V lost 10 bases to trimming and J lost 3 bases, with 9 bases between them. The CDR3 is 11 amino acids.

The rearrangement joins TRBV15 to TRBJ2-7; perhaps TRBD1 as D (6 bases). In germline, CDR1 is LNHNV, CDR2 YYDKDF (reference sequence). The V end was cut by 2 bases, the J end by 2 bases, with 13 bases between. The CDR3 is 15 residues long. CDR3 protein: CATSRYRDIAYEQYF. The CDR3 nucleotides are TGTGCCACCAGCAGATATCGGGACATCGCCTACGAGCAGTACTTC.